This T cell receptor beta chain stems from a study of cytomegalovirus exposure and HLA in healthy donors. Study findings and constraints: There was a cluster of highly shared sequence variants that was likely a sequencing artifact. Researchers counted roughly 160 TCR beta chains as cytomegalovirus-associated. Analyses of presence and absence presupposed an approximately uniform sequencing depth across donors.

As to this clone: The antigen is unknown.

PCR amplification relied on 60 Vbeta primers (plus 13 Jbeta primers). Using immunoSEQ multiplex PCR, the repertoire was profiled, and TCRdb retains in-frame clones only, with some absent. The sample carries more than 200,000 clones, roughly 80% recorded once. The V end was cut by 3 bases, the J end by 1 base, with 8 bases between. Germline assignment: CDR1 SGHNT and CDR2 YYREEE (reference sequence). CDR3 size: 15 residues. The TCR originated in a man in his forties or fifties in good health and CMV-seronegative. The rearrangement links TRBV5-4 to TRBJ2-6; D is perhaps TRBD1 (5 bases). Sequencing was done on a sample of PBMCs. The CDR3 region has the DNA TGTGCCAGCAGCTCGCAGGGATCTGGGGCCAACGTCCTGACTTTC. The encoded protein is CASSSQGSGANVLTF.